Following are 29 T cell receptor beta chains from one sample sequenced in a study of cytomegalovirus exposure and HLA in healthy donors. Both 60 Vbeta primers and 13 Jbeta primers went into the PCR. Clones were read by immunoSEQ multiplex PCR, and TCRdb kept only the in-frame ones, dropping some. The sample has roughly 180,000 clones; roughly three quarters are singletons. The sample comprised PBMCs. Receptor source: a woman aged 25 to 39 in good health and CMV-seropositive.

V and J are TRBV6-1 and TRBJ1-1, with D possibly TRBD1 on 5 matching bases. The CDR3 extends over 13 amino acids. Germline assignment: CDR1 MNHNS and CDR2 SASEGT. Trimming left V 2 bases short and J 10 bases short, with 14 bases between. CDR3 in DNA: TGTGCCAGCAGTGAAAGGGAGGGGTTCGGAGCTTTCTTT. It translates to CASSEREGFGAFF.

V usage is TRBV10-2 and J usage is TRBJ2-5; 15 nucleotides line up with TRBD2. The J call may be incorrect, as the DNA end agrees better with TRBJ2-7. The germline CDR1 and CDR2 sequences are WSHSY and SAAADI. This CDR3 is 15 amino acids long. CDR3 in amino acids: CASSEGLAGGREQYF. CDR3 sequence (DNA): TGCGCCAGCAGTGAGGGACTAGCGGGGGGGCGCGAGCAGTACTTC.

The rearrangement uses TRBV7-2 and TRBJ2-6; D is undetermined. The CDR3 has 15 amino acids. The germline gives CDR1 SGHTA, CDR2 FQGNSA. Trimming took 1 base from V and 4 from J, leaving 8 bases between them. The CDR3 spells CASSLGASGANVLTF. The CDR3, as DNA: TGTGCCAGCAGCTTAGGAGCTTCCGGGGCCAACGTCCTGACTTTC.

The chain employs TRBV6-4 and TRBJ1-2; D is unclear. The germline V gene has CDR1 MRHNA and CDR2 SNTAGT. This CDR3 region has 17 residues. V lost 8 bases, J lost 3 bases, and 25 bases lay in between. CDR3 DNA: TGTGCCAGCCCCCGGACGTCCCGAAGGCGGGCCTACTATGGCTACACCTTC. The encoded protein is CASPRTSRRRAYYGYTF.

The rearrangement links TRBV4-1 to TRBJ2-3; a possible D gene is TRBD2 (6 bases). Germline V lookup: CDR1 MGHRA, CDR2 YSYEKL. This CDR3 has 16 residues. V lost 6 bases to trimming and J lost 4 bases, with 20 bases between them. For the CDR3, the DNA is TGCGCCAGCAGTCTACCCGGGACTCCGCCCGCAGATACGCAGTATTTT. Translating it yields CASSLPGTPPADTQYF.

The chain employs TRBV9 and TRBJ1-2, with D possibly matching TRBD1 (5 bases). From germline, CDR1 is SGDLS and CDR2 YYNGEE. Trimming shortened V by 4 bases and J by 6 bases, and 19 bases separated the two germline ends. The CDR3 loop spans 15 amino acids. In DNA form, the CDR3 reads TGTGCCAGCAGCTCAGCGGGGGACGGGCCCCATGGCTACACCTTC. It is translated as CASSSAGDGPHGYTF.

This clone was detected only a few times. The chain is built from TRBV7-9 and TRBJ1-2, with TRBD1 matching over 7 bases. CDR3 size: 14 residues. Trimming cost V 6 bases and J 4 bases; bases outside gene matches: 8. In germline, CDR1 is SEHNR, CDR2 FQNEAQ (reference sequence). The CDR3 nucleotides are TGTGCCAGCAGTCTCGGACAGGCGATCTATGGCTACACCTTC. Amino acids: CASSLGQAIYGYTF.

This chain links TRBV7-7 with TRBJ2-2; the match to TRBD1 covers 8 bases. This CDR3 has 15 amino acids. Germline V gene data show CDR1 as SSHAT and CDR2 as FNYEAQ (reference sequence). V trimming: 5 bases; J trimming: 4 bases; junction bases outside the gene matches: 6. CDR3 nucleotides: TGTGCCAGCAGCCCGGACAGGGCTGGCACCGGGGAGCTGTTTTTT. This encodes CASSPDRAGTGELFF.

The chain links TRBV6-5 to TRBJ1-5; 8 bases map to TRBD1. Germline CDR1 and CDR2: MNHEY and SVGAGI. The length of the CDR3 is 15 residues. J gave up 9 bases and V 4 bases, and 11 bases lay outside the gene matches. CDR3 residues: CASSLTGDGRRPQHF. CDR3 in DNA: TGTGCCAGCAGTTTGACAGGGGACGGTCGCCGGCCCCAGCATTTT.

The chain employs TRBV28 and TRBJ2-3, with D perhaps matching TRBD1 (5 bases). V lost 10 bases and J lost 8, with 13 bases in between. The CDR3 length is 11 residues. From germline, CDR1 is MDHEN and CDR2 SYDVKM. CDR3 loop: CATQGMGTQYF. As DNA, the CDR3 is TGTGCCACCCAGGGAATGGGTACGCAGTATTTT.

The chain carries TRBV15 and TRBJ1-2, with 8 bases lining up with TRBD1. In germline, CDR1 is LNHNV, CDR2 YYDKDF (reference sequence). Germline trimming cut 0 bases from V and 7 bases from J; bases unmatched to any gene: 10. The CDR3 covers 16 residues. CDR3 in amino acids: CATSRDRRQGAFGYTF. DNA of the CDR3: TGTGCCACCAGCAGAGATAGAAGGCAGGGGGCTTTTGGCTACACCTTC.

The chain employs TRBV2 and TRBJ2-2; maybe TRBD1 (6 bases). The CDR3 length is 17 residues. Germline CDR1 SNHLY, CDR2 FYNNEI. With 6 bases removed from V and 4 bases from J, the gap between germline ends came to 21 bases. The CDR3 is CASRTGTPGRGTGELFF. CDR3 nucleotide sequence: TGTGCCAGCAGGACCGGGACACCAGGAAGGGGCACCGGGGAGCTGTTTTTT.

As DNA, the CDR3 is TGTGCCAGCAGGCATAGGGACTCCCTCGAAGATACGCAGTATTTT. Translated: CASRHRDSLEDTQYF. The genes are TRBV7-3 and TRBJ2-3; possible D gene TRBD2, 6 bases. The CDR3 is made up of 15 amino acids. V lost 6 bases and J lost 5, with 18 bases in between. Germline CDR1 and CDR2: SGHTA and FQGTGA.

V usage is TRBV5-1 and J usage is TRBJ2-7, with 11 bases identical to TRBD1. V was clipped by 3 bases and J by 6 bases; unmatched bases: 14. The germline gives CDR1 SGHRS, CDR2 YFSETQ. The CDR3 is 17 amino acids. The CDR3, as DNA: TGCGCCAGCAGCTCGGACAGGGGGCGCTCCTATTTGAGCGAGCAGTACTTC. Protein product: CASSSDRGRSYLSEQYF. Combining the CDR3 with reference TRBV5-1 and TRBJ2-7 gives the whole variable domain KAGVTQTPRYLIKTRGQQVTLSCSPISGHRSVSWYQQTPGQGLQFLFEYFSETQRNKGNFPGRFSGRQFSNSRSEMNVSTLELGDSALYLCASSSDRGRSYLSEQYFGPGTRLTVT.

This clone was detected only a few times. This chain joins TRBV11-2 and TRBJ2-5; 13 bases fit TRBD2. The CDR3 is 16 residues long. V was clipped by 5 bases and J by 4 bases; unmatched bases: 7. CDR1 is SGHAT and CDR2 is FQNNGV in the germline V gene. CDR3 amino acids: CASSVGLAGEGETQYF. The CDR3, as DNA: TGTGCCAGCAGCGTAGGACTAGCGGGGGAGGGAGAGACCCAGTACTTC.

The chain combines TRBV2 with TRBJ1-2, with D unresolved. Trimming removed 2 bases at V and 2 bases at J, with 9 bases between. This CDR3 has 14 residues. Germline V gives CDR1 SNHLY, CDR2 FYNNEI. The CDR3 coding sequence is TGTGCCAGCAGTGAATCAGGCGCGAACTATGGCTACACCTTC. Translating it yields CASSESGANYGYTF.

The genes are TRBV7-2 and TRBJ1-2, with 8 bases lining up with TRBD1. J gave up 6 bases and V 3 bases, and 3 bases lay outside the gene matches. The CDR3 is made up of 13 amino acids. Germline V gene data show CDR1 as SGHTA and CDR2 as FQGNSA. The CDR3 nucleotides are TGTGCCAGCAGCTTCGGACAGGGCGATGGCTACACCTTC. As protein: CASSFGQGDGYTF.

V is TRBV9 and J is TRBJ2-3; TRBD1 matches 10 bases. CDR1 is SGDLS and CDR2 is YYNGEE in the germline V gene. This CDR3 has 16 residues. Trimming removed 0 bases from V and 4 bases from J; junction bases left unmatched: 5. Here the CDR3 reads CASSVDDRGPPDTQYF. The CDR3 nucleotides are TGTGCCAGCAGCGTAGACGACAGGGGGCCCCCAGATACGCAGTATTTT. The variable domain in full, with the rest retrieved from reference TRBV9 and TRBJ2-3, is DSGVTQTPKHLITATGQRVTLRCSPRSGDLSVYWYQQSLDQGLQFLIQYYNGEERAKGNILERFSAQQFPDLHSELNLSSLELGDSALYFCASSVDDRGPPDTQYFGPGTRLTVL.

This rearrangement joins TRBV6-4 to TRBJ1-2; no definite D call. The germline CDR1 and CDR2 sequences are MRHNA and SNTAGT. The CDR3 has 13 residues. V lost 7 bases, J lost 4 bases, and 13 bases lay in between. The CDR3 region is CASTPGGAYGYTF. CDR3 nucleotide sequence: TGTGCCAGCACCCCCGGCGGAGCCTATGGCTACACCTTC.

V usage is TRBV6-5 and J usage is TRBJ1-2; 7 bases are shared with TRBD1. Trimming at V came to 8 bases and at J to 7 bases, leaving 13 bases not matched to a gene. The germline V gene encodes CDR1 MNHEY and CDR2 SVGAGI. The CDR3 covers 14 residues. CDR3 sequence reads: CASLRGEGAGGYTF. The CDR3 nucleotides are TGTGCCAGCCTCAGAGGCGAGGGGGCAGGTGGCTACACCTTC.

V gene TRBV28 combines with J gene TRBJ2-5; 9 bases agree with TRBD2. Germline CDR1 MDHEN, CDR2 SYDVKM. This CDR3 spans 16 amino acids. Trimming took 4 bases from V and 1 from J; bases not matched to a gene: 7. The CDR3 sequence: CASSSRGTSSQETQYF. The CDR3 nucleotides read TGTGCCAGCAGTTCCCGCGGGACTAGCTCCCAAGAGACCCAGTACTTC.

This clone was seen a few times. The J gene is TRBJ2-1, the V gene TRBV29-1; tentative D call: TRBD2 (7 bases). This CDR3 has 14 residues. V was shortened by 3 bases and J by 3 bases, with 12 bases between the two germline ends. CDR1 is SQVTM, CDR2 ANQGSEA, per germline. Written as DNA, the CDR3 is TGCAGCGTTGAGGAGGGGGGGCGCTACAATGAGCAGTTCTTC. It codes for CSVEEGGRYNEQFF.

To note about this clone: The identical CDR3 is also encoded by other nucleotide sequences in the sample. The chain is built from TRBV5-1 and TRBJ2-1; no clear D gene. The CDR3 length is 13 residues. Trimming shortened V by 0 bases and J by 3 bases, and 4 bases separated the two germline ends. Germline-derived CDR1 and CDR2 are SGHRS and YFSETQ. In DNA form, the CDR3 reads TGCGCCAGCAGCTTGGACGGCTACAATGAGCAGTTCTTC. Translating it yields CASSLDGYNEQFF.

The sample holds a few counts of this clone. The chain carries TRBV7-3 and TRBJ1-2; 7 positions agree with TRBD1. The trim removed 0 bases at V and 3 bases at J, leaving 7 bases unmatched. From germline, CDR1 is SGHTA and CDR2 FQGTGA. This CDR3 comprises 16 residues. Here the CDR3 reads CASSLTPLRGHYGYTF. In nucleotides, the CDR3 is TGTGCCAGCAGCTTAACACCTCTGAGGGGGCACTATGGCTACACCTTC.

The chain combines TRBV28 with TRBJ2-5; 7 nucleotides line up with TRBD1. Germline CDR1 reads MDHEN; CDR2 reads SYDVKM. The V segment lost 3 bases and the J segment 1 base; nucleotides outside the gene matches: 26. CDR3 length: 22 residues. CDR3 region: CASSLLQGTERAPGPPQETQYF. CDR3 nucleotides: TGTGCCAGCAGTTTGCTCCAAGGGACAGAGAGGGCCCCCGGCCCGCCCCAAGAGACCCAGTACTTC.

The chain has TRBV30 and TRBJ1-3, with D possibly being TRBD1 (5 bases). CDR3 size: 13 residues. V gave up 3 bases and J gave up 3 bases, with 9 bases separating them. Germline-derived CDR1 and CDR2 are GTSNPN and SVGIG (reference sequence). Here the CDR3 DNA reads TGTGCCTGGAGCGGACACAGTGGAAACACCATATATTTT. This sequence encodes CAWSGHSGNTIYF.

This clone occurred a few times. The J gene is TRBJ2-5, the V gene TRBV7-2; TRBD2 aligns across 9 bases. The V segment lost 4 bases and the J segment 4 bases; nucleotides outside the gene matches: 4. This CDR3 comprises 14 residues. Germline V gene sequence: CDR1 SGHTA, CDR2 FQGNSA. In DNA, the CDR3 is TGTGCCAGCAGCTCCGGGACTAGCAGAGAGACCCAGTACTTC. Translated: CASSSGTSRETQYF. Full variable domain (remainder filled in from reference TRBV7-2 and TRBJ2-5): GAGVSQSPSNKVTEKGKDVELRCDPISGHTALYWYRQSLGQGLEFLIYFQGNSAPDKSGLPSDRFSAERTGGSVSTLTIQRTQQEDSAVYLCASSSGTSRETQYFGPGTRLLVL.

In its sample, this clone was seen a few times. The chain combines TRBV5-1 with TRBJ1-2; D gene unclear. The germline V gene has CDR1 SGHRS and CDR2 YFSETQ. V lost 0 bases to trimming and J lost 2 bases, with 5 bases between them. The CDR3 is 13 residues long. This CDR3 is CASSLDENYGYTF. In nucleotides, the CDR3 is TGCGCCAGCAGCTTGGACGAGAACTATGGCTACACCTTC.

This chain joins TRBV28 and TRBJ2-2; the D gene is possibly TRBD2 (7 bases). Germline assignment: CDR1 MDHEN and CDR2 SYDVKM. CDR3 length equals 17 residues. V shed 1 base and J shed 5 bases, with 17 bases lying between them. The CDR3 DNA follows: TGTGCCAGCAGTTTATTTCATGCGGGGGCGGTTACCGGGGAGCTGTTTTTT. Its translation is CASSLFHAGAVTGELFF.